The 32 T cell receptor beta chains given below trace back to one sample, sequenced in a study of blood T cells in healthy people across ages. Using a J-beta primer mix together with a sample-barcoded 5' primer, a second PCR was run for roughly 6 to 12 cycles. One entry per CDR3 protein, called by TCRdb with MiXCR from the 5' RACE reads. Of 780,000 or so distinct CDR3 sequences listed, about 56% were seen once; the top ten hold 20% to 30%. The sequenced sample consisted of blood. The receptor source for this set is a man in his forties or fifties in good health.

The rearrangement links TRBV10-3 to TRBJ1-6; D remains ambiguous. Germline values: CDR1 ENHRY, CDR2 SYGVKD. Trimming removed 3 bases at V and 6 bases at J, with 12 bases between. This CDR3 spans 15 amino acids. The CDR3 nucleotides read TGTGCCATCAGTGATTCTGGCAGTTTTAATTCACCCCTCCACTTT. It encodes CAISDSGSFNSPLHF.

This clonotype was seen repeatedly, ten times or more. This chain links TRBV5-6 with TRBJ2-5; 7 nucleotides line up with TRBD2. Germline CDR1 SGHDT, CDR2 YYEEEE. This CDR3 is 15 amino acids long. V lost 4 bases and J lost 2; bases outside the gene matches: 8. CDR3 DNA: TGTGCCAGCAGCACCCGGCTAGCGGATCAAGAGACCCAGTACTTC. Translation: CASSTRLADQETQYF.

This clonotype was counted only a few times. The chain combines TRBV20-1 with TRBJ1-2; D is unclear. This CDR3 spans 15 amino acids. CDR1 and CDR2 from the germline V gene are DFQATT and SNEGSKA (reference sequence). The V gene lost 2 bases and the J gene lost 2 bases, with 15 bases spanning the gap. Here the CDR3 DNA reads TGCAGTGCTAGACCCCAATCGGCTACCAACTATGGCTACACCTTC. Protein product: CSARPQSATNYGYTF.

This clonotype has a handful of counts. The chain uses TRBV7-2 and TRBJ1-2; D is perhaps TRBD1 (6 bases). The CDR3 consists of 13 residues. Germline CDR1 SGHTA, CDR2 FQGNSA. The ends were cut back, 5 bases at V and 4 bases at J, with 11 bases in the middle. The CDR3 is CASSPRTAYGYTF. For the CDR3, the DNA is TGTGCCAGCAGCCCTAGGACAGCCTATGGCTACACCTTC.

The chain carries TRBV5-1 and TRBJ1-2; 12 bases agree with TRBD1. The CDR3 has 18 amino acids. Losses at the gene ends were 4 bases for V and 0 bases for J; bases not matched to a gene: 10. In germline, CDR1 is SGHRS, CDR2 YFSETQ. CDR3 DNA: TGCGCCAGCAGCCTGGCCTGGGACAGGGGGCTTTCTAACTATGGCTACACCTTC. This gives the protein CASSLAWDRGLSNYGYTF.

The rearrangement links TRBV29-1 to TRBJ1-2; a weak D match, TRBD1 (5 bases). Trimming removed 4 bases at V and 2 bases at J, with 17 bases between. Germline CDR1 SQVTM, CDR2 ANQGSEA. The CDR3 has 15 amino acids. In DNA, the CDR3 is TGCAGCGTTGCCCATTCGGCAGGGAAGAACTATGGCTACACCTTC. Residues: CSVAHSAGKNYGYTF.

The V and J genes are TRBV25-1 and TRBJ1-2; D is ambiguous. Germline CDR1 and CDR2: MGHDK and SYGVNS. The V end was cut by 1 base, the J end by 5 bases, with 11 bases between. This CDR3 has 14 residues. The DNA of the CDR3 is TGTGCCAGCAGTGAATCTGGCAGGCCTTATGGCTACACCTTC. Translation gives CASSESGRPYGYTF.

This clonotype was observed a handful of times. V usage is TRBV25-1 and J usage is TRBJ1-1; D unclear. Trimming removed 5 bases from V and 1 base from J, with 5 bases in between. CDR1 MGHDK and CDR2 SYGVNS come from the germline V gene. The CDR3 runs to 12 residues. The CDR3, as DNA: TGTGCCAGCAGTCCAGCGAACACTGAAGCTTTCTTT. It is translated as CASSPANTEAFF.

The rearrangement uses TRBV29-1 and TRBJ2-6, with D possibly matching TRBD2 (5 bases). This CDR3 has 17 residues. Germline V CDR1 and CDR2: SQVTM, ANQGSEA. Between the trimmed V and J ends, which lost 6 bases and 11 bases, there was a span of 29 bases. The DNA for the CDR3 is TGCAGCGTGTGGGTACGGATGGACTCTCTGGGTGACCACGTCCTGACTTTC. As protein: CSVWVRMDSLGDHVLTF. Full variable domain (remainder filled in from reference TRBV29-1 and TRBJ2-6): SAVISQKPSRDICQRGTSLTIQCQVDSQVTMMFWYRQQPGQSLTLIATANQGSEATYESGFVIDKFPISRPNLTFSTLTVSNMSPEDSSIYLCSVWVRMDSLGDHVLTFGAGSRLTVL.

This clonotype was found a few times. The V call is TRBV7-2, the J call TRBJ2-1; 8 bases line up with TRBD2. With V trimmed by 5 bases and J by 6 bases, 15 bases remained unmatched. Germline-derived CDR1 and CDR2 are SGHTA and FQGNSA. This CDR3 is 17 amino acids long. This chain's CDR3 is CASSRPSPGLGGNEQFF. The DNA for the CDR3 is TGTGCCAGCAGCCGTCCCTCTCCGGGACTAGGGGGCAATGAGCAGTTCTTC.

This sequence joins TRBV3-1 and TRBJ1-2, with D tentatively TRBD1 (5 bases). The CDR3 extends over 14 amino acids. CDR1 and CDR2 (germline): LGHDT, YNNKEL (reference sequence). V was cut by 0 bases and J by 6 bases, with 11 bases left in between. The CDR3 reads CASSQDEGIHGYTF. The CDR3 DNA follows: TGTGCCAGCAGCCAAGACGAGGGGATCCATGGCTACACCTTC.

This chain links TRBV27 with TRBJ1-4; D is possibly TRBD1 (5 bases). V was trimmed by 1 base and J by 7 bases, leaving 13 bases between them. Germline CDR1 reads MNHEY; CDR2 reads SMNVEV (reference sequence). This CDR3 comprises 15 residues. Written as DNA, the CDR3 is TGTGCCAGCAGTTTATTGGTCCAGGGTGGTGAAAAACTGTTTTTT. Translating it yields CASSLLVQGGEKLFF.

This chain uses TRBV29-1 with TRBJ1-1; tentatively, D is TRBD1 (6 bases). The germline CDR1 and CDR2 sequences are SQVTM and ANQGSEA. The V end was cut by 7 bases, the J end by 1 base, with 13 bases between. The CDR3 runs to 13 residues. CDR3 nucleotides: TGCAGCGCCCTCGGGGGGGCGAACACTGAAGCTTTCTTT. Translated, it gives CSALGGANTEAFF.

This chain links TRBV28 with TRBJ1-3; D is unresolved. Trimming left V 3 bases short and J 2 bases short, with 17 bases between. CDR1 and CDR2 from the germline V gene are MDHEN and SYDVKM. CDR3 length: 17 amino acids. The chain's CDR3 is CASSFFTPRKTGNTIYF. The DNA for the CDR3 is TGTGCCAGCAGTTTTTTTACCCCCCGAAAGACTGGAAACACCATATATTTT. The whole variable domain, filled in from reference TRBV28 and TRBJ1-3, reads DVKVTQSSRYLVKRTGEKVFLECVQDMDHENMFWYRQDPGLGLRLIYFSYDVKMKEKGDIPEGYSVSREKKERFSLILESASTNQTSMYLCASSFFTPRKTGNTIYFGEGSWLTVV.

The chain couples TRBV27 to TRBJ1-2; 7 nucleotides match TRBD1. Trimming removed 7 bases from V and 8 bases from J; junction bases left unmatched: 7. The CDR3 consists of 12 residues. Germline assignment: CDR1 MNHEY and CDR2 SMNVEV (reference sequence). The CDR3 here is CASTTGRGGYTF. The CDR3 region has the DNA TGTGCCAGCACCACTGGCAGGGGGGGCTACACCTTC.

This clonotype was detected once. V and J are TRBV9 and TRBJ2-1; the D gene is possibly TRBD2 (7 bases). This CDR3 is 17 amino acids long. V was clipped by 0 bases and J by 7 bases, with 20 bases between them. The germline CDR1 and CDR2 sequences are SGDLS and YYNGEE. The chain's CDR3 is CASSVVAGARPSNEQFF. The CDR3 DNA sequence: TGTGCCAGCAGCGTAGTTGCGGGGGCCCGCCCTTCAAATGAGCAGTTCTTC.

The chain has TRBV2 and TRBJ2-1, with TRBD1 identical over 7 bases. The trim removed 6 bases at V and 0 bases at J, leaving 8 bases unmatched. Per the germline V gene, CDR1 is SNHLY and CDR2 is FYNNEI. The length of the CDR3 is 16 residues. CDR3 in DNA: TGTGCCAGCAGAATACCGACAGGGTTCTCCTACAATGAGCAGTTCTTC. Its protein product is CASRIPTGFSYNEQFF. Supplemented by reference TRBV2 and TRBJ2-1, the full variable domain reads EPEVTQTPSHQVTQMGQEVILRCVPISNHLYFYWYRQILGQKVEFLVSFYNNEISEKSEIFDDQFSVERPDGSNFTLKIRSTKLEDSAMYFCASRIPTGFSYNEQFFGPGTRLTVL.

The genes are TRBV6-1 and TRBJ2-3, with a tentative D call TRBD1 (5 bases). This CDR3 has 12 amino acids. The germline V gene has CDR1 MNHNS and CDR2 SASEGT. The V and J ends lost 3 bases and 7 bases respectively, with 8 bases between them. The CDR3 sequence is CASSDRVHTQYF. For the CDR3, the DNA is TGTGCCAGCAGTGACAGGGTACATACGCAGTATTTT.

The chain joins TRBV18 to TRBJ1-2; maybe TRBD1 (6 bases). The CDR3 has 16 residues. Germline CDR1 KGHSH, CDR2 LQKENI. Trimming took off 5 bases at V and 4 bases at J, with 20 bases between the two ends. CDR3 sequence reads: CASSTILGGLGYGYTF. In nucleotides, the CDR3 is TGTGCCAGCTCAACTATCCTAGGGGGGCTTGGCTATGGCTACACCTTC.

The rearrangement joins TRBV27 to TRBJ1-2, with D tentatively TRBD1 (5 bases). V was clipped by 6 bases and J by 1 base, with 15 bases between them. This CDR3 has 15 residues. Germline values: CDR1 MNHEY, CDR2 SMNVEV (reference sequence). CDR3 in amino acids: CASRPRKTDNYGYTF. CDR3 sequence (DNA): TGTGCCAGCAGACCCCGAAAGACAGATAACTATGGCTACACCTTC.

J is TRBJ1-2 and V is TRBV12-3 or TRBV12-4; D ambiguous. V shed 6 bases and J shed 3 bases, with 8 bases lying between them. The CDR3 length is 12 residues. The CDR3, as DNA: TGTGCCAGCAGCCCAGCGTACTATGGCTACACCTTC. Translation: CASSPAYYGYTF.

The chain recombines TRBV15 with TRBJ1-6; 8 positions agree with TRBD1. The J segment lost 8 bases and the V segment lost 5 bases, leaving 8 bases of the junction unmatched. The CDR3 is 15 amino acids. CDR1 is LNHNV, CDR2 YYDKDF, per germline (reference sequence). In DNA, the CDR3 is TGTGCCACCAGCGGCCGGGACAGGAACTATTCACCCCTCCACTTT. This encodes CATSGRDRNYSPLHF. Full variable domain (outside the CDR3, taken from reference TRBV15 and TRBJ1-6): DAMVIQNPRYQVTQFGKPVTLSCSQTLNHNVMYWYQQKSSQAPKLLFHYYDKDFNNEADTPDNFQSRRPNTSFCFLDIRSPGLGDTAMYLCATSGRDRNYSPLHFGNGTRLTVT.

This clonotype was detected a few times. The V gene is TRBV10-3, the J gene TRBJ2-5; weak D call: TRBD1 (5 bases). CDR3 length: 12 amino acids. Trimming cost V 4 bases and J 5 bases, with 8 bases left between them. Germline loops: CDR1 ENHRY, CDR2 SYGVKD. The DNA of the CDR3 is TGTGCCATCAGTGCAGGGTTGGAGACCCAGTACTTC. Translated, it gives CAISAGLETQYF.

The chain employs TRBV28 and TRBJ2-5, with TRBD2 matching over 12 bases. CDR3 size: 16 residues. Trimming removed 2 bases from V and 2 bases from J; junction bases left unmatched: 3. Germline lookup yields CDR1 MDHEN and CDR2 SYDVKM. The CDR3 sequence: CASSLGTSGRQETQYF. CDR3 coding DNA: TGTGCCAGCAGTTTAGGGACTAGCGGGCGACAAGAGACCCAGTACTTC.

In this sample, this clonotype turned up a few times. The chain uses TRBV4-2 and TRBJ2-6; D perhaps matches TRBD1 (6 bases). The V gene's germline CDR1 is LGHNA and CDR2 YNFKEQ. The V end lost 1 base, the J end lost 2 bases, and 12 bases lay between the germline ends. The CDR3 contains 17 residues. The CDR3 is CASSQATGWTGANVLTF. The DNA of the CDR3 is TGTGCCAGCAGCCAAGCTACAGGGTGGACTGGGGCCAACGTCCTGACTTTC.

This clonotype was counted a few times. The gene calls are TRBV27 and TRBJ2-5; D is ambiguous. The germline V and J ends were trimmed by 5 bases and 5 bases, with 18 bases remaining between them. Germline CDR1 reads MNHEY; CDR2 reads SMNVEV (reference sequence). The CDR3 length is 15 residues. The CDR3 DNA sequence: TGTGCCAGCAGTCCGCCCGAGGACGTGCGGGAGACCCAGTACTTC. Amino acids: CASSPPEDVRETQYF.

CDR3 sequence reads: CASSPSSLTYEQYF. CDR3 nucleotide sequence: TGTGCCAGCTCACCGTCGTCGCTTACCTACGAGCAGTACTTC. The V gene is TRBV18, the J gene TRBJ2-7; D call uncertain. Trimming left V 3 bases short and J 2 bases short, with 11 bases between. Germline CDR1 KGHSH, CDR2 LQKENI. This CDR3 is built from 14 residues.

The chain recombines TRBV11-2 with TRBJ2-3, with TRBD1 matching over 8 bases. CDR1 SGHAT and CDR2 FQNNGV come from the germline V gene. Trimming removed 3 bases from V and 1 base from J; junction bases left unmatched: 24. This CDR3 is 22 amino acids long. CDR3 in amino acids: CASSFPWGQGALANSGTDTQYF. CDR3 sequence (DNA): TGTGCCAGCAGCTTTCCATGGGGTCAGGGGGCTTTGGCAAATAGTGGCACAGATACGCAGTATTTT.

V is TRBV10-3 and J is TRBJ2-1; TRBD2 agrees at 10 bases. V gave up 2 bases and J gave up 0 bases; unmatched junction bases: 10. This CDR3 comprises 19 residues. Germline-derived CDR1 and CDR2 are ENHRY and SYGVKD. For the CDR3, the DNA is TGTGCCATCAGTGAGGCTAGCGGGAGTTTTAGGAGCTCCTACAATGAGCAGTTCTTC. Translation: CAISEASGSFRSSYNEQFF.

The chain has TRBV11-1 and TRBJ2-5, with D unresolved. The length of the CDR3 is 16 residues. The germline V gene encodes CDR1 SGHAT and CDR2 FQDESV (reference sequence). V shed 5 bases and J shed 2 bases, with 18 bases lying between them. The CDR3 protein is CASSLSTPSRQETQYF. The CDR3 region has the DNA TGTGCCAGCAGCCTGTCGACCCCCTCGAGGCAAGAGACCCAGTACTTC.

The rearrangement uses TRBV7-2 and TRBJ2-5, with D perhaps TRBD1 or TRBD2 (6 bases each). The V end was cut by 3 bases, the J end by 5 bases, with 16 bases between. This CDR3 spans 15 amino acids. The germline V gene encodes CDR1 SGHTA and CDR2 FQGNSA. Here the CDR3 reads CASSFGGGLGETQYF. The CDR3 nucleotides read TGTGCCAGCAGCTTTGGAGGGGGGCTAGGGGAGACCCAGTACTTC.

CDR3 bases: TGTGCCAGCAGCCCCCCTGAGCCCAGACTAGTAGAGTACTTC. Its translation is CASSPPEPRLVEYF. The chain recombines TRBV9 with TRBJ2-4, with a tentative D call TRBD2 (6 bases). From germline, CDR1 is SGDLS and CDR2 YYNGEE. The CDR3 runs 14 residues. V gave up 4 bases and J gave up 14 bases, with 22 bases separating them.